These 3 T cell receptor beta chains originate from one sample sequenced in a study of spatial heterogeneity in lung cancer. Time point: sample taken at primary tumor resection. TCRdb redid the calling of the 5' RACE reads with MiXCR, one entry per CDR3 protein. The data show approximately 39,000 distinct CDR3 sequences, about 7.7% seen once. Material: PBMCs, obtained at surgery. Source of these receptors: a female donor with early-stage non-small cell lung cancer.

V and J are TRBV20-1 and TRBJ2-3; TRBD2 matches 11 bases. Germline V gives CDR1 DFQATT, CDR2 SNEGSKA (reference sequence). CDR3 length equals 14 residues. Trimming took 5 bases from V and 1 from J; bases not matched to a gene: 2. Written as DNA, the CDR3 is TGCAGTGCTCCGGGACTAGCGGGCACAGATACGCAGTATTTT. Translating it yields CSAPGLAGTDTQYF.

This clonotype has a count of ten or more. The chain is built from TRBV5-1 and TRBJ2-7; TRBD1 matches at 7 bases. Germline V gene lookup returns CDR1 SGHRS and CDR2 YFSETQ. The trim removed 4 bases at V and 3 bases at J, leaving 10 bases unmatched. This CDR3 region has 15 residues. CDR3 nucleotide sequence: TGCGCCAGCAGCCTAACAGGGGTCCCTAACTACGAGCAGTACTTC. Its translation is CASSLTGVPNYEQYF. The entire variable domain, with the rest obtained from reference TRBV5-1 and TRBJ2-7, is as follows: KAGVTQTPRYLIKTRGQQVTLSCSPISGHRSVSWYQQTPGQGLQFLFEYFSETQRNKGNFPGRFSGRQFSNSRSEMNVSTLELGDSALYLCASSLTGVPNYEQYFGPGTRLTVT.

The chain links TRBV20-1 to TRBJ2-7; D possibly corresponds to TRBD2 (6 bases). The germline V and J ends were trimmed by 3 bases and 6 bases, with 15 bases remaining between them. The CDR3 has 13 residues. Germline CDR1 reads DFQATT; CDR2 reads SNEGSKA (reference sequence). The CDR3 loop reads CSASVLVGGEQYF. As DNA, the CDR3 is TGCAGTGCTAGCGTTCTAGTGGGGGGCGAGCAGTACTTC.